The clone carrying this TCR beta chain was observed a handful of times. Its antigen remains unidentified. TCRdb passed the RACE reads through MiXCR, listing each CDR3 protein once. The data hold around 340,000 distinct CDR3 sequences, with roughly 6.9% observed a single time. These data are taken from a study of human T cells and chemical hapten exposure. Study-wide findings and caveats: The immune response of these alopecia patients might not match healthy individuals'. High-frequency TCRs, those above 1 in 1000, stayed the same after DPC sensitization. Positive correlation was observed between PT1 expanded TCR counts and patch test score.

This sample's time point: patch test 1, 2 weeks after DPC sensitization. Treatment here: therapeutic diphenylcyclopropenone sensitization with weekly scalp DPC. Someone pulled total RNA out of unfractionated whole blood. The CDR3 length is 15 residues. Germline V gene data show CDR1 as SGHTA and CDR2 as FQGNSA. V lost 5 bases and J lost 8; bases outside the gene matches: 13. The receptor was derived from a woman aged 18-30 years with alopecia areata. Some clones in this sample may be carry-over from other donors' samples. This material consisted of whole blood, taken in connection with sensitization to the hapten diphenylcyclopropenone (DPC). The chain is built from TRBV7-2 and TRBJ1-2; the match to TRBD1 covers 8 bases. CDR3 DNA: TGTGCCAGCAGCCCCGGACAGGGCCGACTGGGAGGCTACACCTTC. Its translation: CASSPGQGRLGGYTF.